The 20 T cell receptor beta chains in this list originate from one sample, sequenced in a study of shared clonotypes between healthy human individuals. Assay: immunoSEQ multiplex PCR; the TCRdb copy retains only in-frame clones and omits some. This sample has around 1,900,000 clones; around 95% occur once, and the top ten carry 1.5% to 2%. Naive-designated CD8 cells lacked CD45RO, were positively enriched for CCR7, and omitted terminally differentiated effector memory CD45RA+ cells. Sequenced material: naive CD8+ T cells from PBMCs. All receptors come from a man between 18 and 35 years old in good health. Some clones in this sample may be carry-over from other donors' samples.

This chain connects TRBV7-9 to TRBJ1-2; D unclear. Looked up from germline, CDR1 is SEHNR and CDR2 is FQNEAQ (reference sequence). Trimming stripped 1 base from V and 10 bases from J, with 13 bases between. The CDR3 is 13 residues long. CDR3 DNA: TGTGCCAGCAGCTTAGGGACCTCGCCTCTCTACACCTTC. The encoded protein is CASSLGTSPLYTF.

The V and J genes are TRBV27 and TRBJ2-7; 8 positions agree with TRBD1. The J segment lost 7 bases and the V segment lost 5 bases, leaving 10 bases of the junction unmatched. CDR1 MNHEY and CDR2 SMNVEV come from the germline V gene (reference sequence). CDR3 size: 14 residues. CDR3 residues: CASSTTGGPGEQYF. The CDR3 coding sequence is TGTGCCAGCAGTACCACAGGGGGACCAGGGGAGCAGTACTTC.

CDR3 DNA sequence: TGCGCCAGCAGTGATGTAGCGGGAGTCACCGGGGAGCTGTTTTTT. Residues: CASSDVAGVTGELFF. The genes are TRBV10-1 and TRBJ2-2, with 9 nucleotides matching TRBD2. Germline CDR1 is WNHNN and CDR2 is SYGVQD (reference sequence). V lost 3 bases and J lost 4; bases outside the gene matches: 3. This CDR3 region has 15 residues.

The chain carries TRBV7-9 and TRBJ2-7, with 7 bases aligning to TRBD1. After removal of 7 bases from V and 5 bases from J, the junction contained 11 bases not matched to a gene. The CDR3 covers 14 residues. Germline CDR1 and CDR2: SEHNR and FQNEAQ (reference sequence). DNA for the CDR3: TGTGCCAGCACCCCGGAGGACAGGTCCCACGAGCAGTACTTC. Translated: CASTPEDRSHEQYF. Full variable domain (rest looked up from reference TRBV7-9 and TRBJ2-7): DTGVSQNPRHKITKRGQNVTFRCDPISEHNRLYWYRQTLGQGPEFLTYFQNEAQLEKSRLLSDRFSAERPKGSFSTLEIQRTEQGDSAMYLCASTPEDRSHEQYFGPGTRLTVT.

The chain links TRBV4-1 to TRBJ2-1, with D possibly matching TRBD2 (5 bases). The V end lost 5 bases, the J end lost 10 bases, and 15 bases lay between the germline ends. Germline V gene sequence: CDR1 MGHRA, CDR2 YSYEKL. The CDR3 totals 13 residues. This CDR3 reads CASSARGRSEQFF. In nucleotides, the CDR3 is TGCGCCAGCAGCGCACGAGGGCGCAGCGAGCAGTTCTTC.

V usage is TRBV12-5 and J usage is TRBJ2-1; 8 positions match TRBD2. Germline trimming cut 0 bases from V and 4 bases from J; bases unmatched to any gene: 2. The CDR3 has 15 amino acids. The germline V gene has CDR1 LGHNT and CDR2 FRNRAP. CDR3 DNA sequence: TGTGCTAGTGGTTTGGTGGCTAGCGGGTACAATGAGCAGTTCTTC. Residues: CASGLVASGYNEQFF.

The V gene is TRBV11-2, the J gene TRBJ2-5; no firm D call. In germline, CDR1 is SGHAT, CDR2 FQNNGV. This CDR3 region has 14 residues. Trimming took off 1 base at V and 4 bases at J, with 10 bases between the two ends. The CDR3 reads CASSLVGWRETQYF. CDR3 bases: TGTGCCAGCAGCTTAGTGGGGTGGCGAGAGACCCAGTACTTC.

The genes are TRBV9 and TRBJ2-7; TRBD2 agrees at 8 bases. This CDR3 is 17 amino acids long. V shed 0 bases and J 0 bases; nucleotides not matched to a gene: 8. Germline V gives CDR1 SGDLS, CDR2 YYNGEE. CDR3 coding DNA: TGTGCCAGCAGCGTAGAAGCGGGGGCCTACAGCTCCTACGAGCAGTACTTC. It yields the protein CASSVEAGAYSSYEQYF.

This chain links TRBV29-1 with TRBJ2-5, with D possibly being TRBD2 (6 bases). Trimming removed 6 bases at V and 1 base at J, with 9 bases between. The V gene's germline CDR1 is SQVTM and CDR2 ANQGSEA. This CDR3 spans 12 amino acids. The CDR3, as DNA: TGCAGCGTCCTAGCGCGCCAAGAGACCCAGTACTTC. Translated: CSVLARQETQYF.

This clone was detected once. CDR3 DNA: TGTGCCAGCACCCTAGGGGGAATCGAAACGGACGAGCAGTACTTC. Translating it yields CASTLGGIETDEQYF. The rearrangement uses TRBV28 and TRBJ2-7; tentatively, D is TRBD1 (6 bases). The germline V and J ends were trimmed by 7 bases and 5 bases, with 21 bases remaining between them. Germline V gene data show CDR1 as MDHEN and CDR2 as SYDVKM. CDR3 length equals 15 residues.

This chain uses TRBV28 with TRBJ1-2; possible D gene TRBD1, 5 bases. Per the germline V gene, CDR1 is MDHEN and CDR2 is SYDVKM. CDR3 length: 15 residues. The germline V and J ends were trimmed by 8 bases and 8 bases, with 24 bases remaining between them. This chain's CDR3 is CASRSQGARSMGYTF. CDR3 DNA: TGTGCCAGCCGAAGCCAGGGCGCACGTTCCATGGGCTACACCTTC.

DNA of the CDR3: TGTGCCAGTAGTATGGGCAGAAAGGTCGGCTACACCTTC. Its translation is CASSMGRKVGYTF. V gene TRBV19 combines with J gene TRBJ1-2, with D unclear. V was pared by 3 bases and J by 8 bases, with 13 bases between. The CDR3 loop spans 13 amino acids. Germline V gives CDR1 LNHDA, CDR2 SQIVND (reference sequence).

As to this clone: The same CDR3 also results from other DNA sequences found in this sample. CDR3 sequence reads: CASSLGSNTEAFF. In DNA form, the CDR3 reads TGTGCCAGTAGCCTCGGCTCGAACACTGAAGCTTTCTTT. The V gene is TRBV19, the J gene TRBJ1-1; D remains ambiguous. Per the germline V gene, CDR1 is LNHDA and CDR2 is SQIVND (reference sequence). With 6 bases removed from V and 1 base from J, the gap between germline ends came to 9 bases. CDR3 length: 13 residues. Filled out from reference TRBV19 and TRBJ1-1, the complete variable domain reads DGGITQSPKYLFRKEGQNVTLSCEQNLNHDAMYWYRQDPGQGLRLIYYSQIVNDFQKGDIAEGYSVSREKKESFPLTVTSAQKNPTAFYLCASSLGSNTEAFFGQGTRLTVV.

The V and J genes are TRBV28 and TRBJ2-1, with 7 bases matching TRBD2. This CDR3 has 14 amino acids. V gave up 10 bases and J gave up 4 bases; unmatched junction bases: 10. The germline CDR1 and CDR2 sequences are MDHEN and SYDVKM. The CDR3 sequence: CAIRDSGPYNEQFF. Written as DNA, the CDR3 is TGTGCCATCCGGGATAGCGGGCCTTACAATGAGCAGTTCTTC.

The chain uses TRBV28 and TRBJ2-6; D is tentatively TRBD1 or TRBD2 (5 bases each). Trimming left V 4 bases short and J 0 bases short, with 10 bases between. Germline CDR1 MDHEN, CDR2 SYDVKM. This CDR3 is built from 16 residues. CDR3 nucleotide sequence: TGTGCCAGCAGTTCACGGGACGGCTCTGGGGCCAACGTCCTGACTTTC. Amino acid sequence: CASSSRDGSGANVLTF.

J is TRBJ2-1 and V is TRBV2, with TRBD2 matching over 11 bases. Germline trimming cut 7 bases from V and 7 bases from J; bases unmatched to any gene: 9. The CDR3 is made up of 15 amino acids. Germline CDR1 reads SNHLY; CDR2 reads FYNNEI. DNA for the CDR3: TGTGCCAGCACGGCGTTAGCGGGAGGGGTTAATGAGCAGTTCTTC. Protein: CASTALAGGVNEQFF.

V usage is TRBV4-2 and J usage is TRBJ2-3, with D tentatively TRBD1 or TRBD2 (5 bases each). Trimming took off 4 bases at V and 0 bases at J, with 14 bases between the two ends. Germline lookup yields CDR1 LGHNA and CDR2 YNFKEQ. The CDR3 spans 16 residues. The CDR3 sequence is CASSLGARASTDTQYF. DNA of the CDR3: TGTGCCAGCAGCCTAGGGGCGCGGGCTAGCACAGATACGCAGTATTTT.

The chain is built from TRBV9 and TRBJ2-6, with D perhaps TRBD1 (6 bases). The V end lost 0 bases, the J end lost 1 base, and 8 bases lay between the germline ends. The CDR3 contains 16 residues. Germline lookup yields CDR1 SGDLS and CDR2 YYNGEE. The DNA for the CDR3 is TGTGCCAGCAGCGTAGGAGGGGGATCTGGGGCCAACGTCCTGACTTTC. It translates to CASSVGGGSGANVLTF.

CDR3 nucleotide sequence: TGTGCCAGCAGCGTAGGCCCGACAGTTAGAGAGACCCAGTACTTC. The encoded protein is CASSVGPTVRETQYF. This sequence joins TRBV9 and TRBJ2-5; the D gene is possibly TRBD1 (5 bases). V was clipped by 0 bases and J by 4 bases, with 13 bases between them. CDR3 length: 15 residues. The germline V gene has CDR1 SGDLS and CDR2 YYNGEE. Supplemented by reference TRBV9 and TRBJ2-5, the full variable domain reads DSGVTQTPKHLITATGQRVTLRCSPRSGDLSVYWYQQSLDQGLQFLIQYYNGEERAKGNILERFSAQQFPDLHSELNLSSLELGDSALYFCASSVGPTVRETQYFGPGTRLLVL.

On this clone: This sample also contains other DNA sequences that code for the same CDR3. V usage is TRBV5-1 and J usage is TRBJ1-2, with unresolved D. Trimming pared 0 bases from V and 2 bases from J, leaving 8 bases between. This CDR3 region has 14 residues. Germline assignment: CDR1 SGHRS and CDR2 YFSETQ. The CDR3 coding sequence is TGCGCCAGCAGCTTGGGACGGGGAAACTATGGCTACACCTTC. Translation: CASSLGRGNYGYTF.